The 7 T cell receptor beta chains presented below share a single source sample, sequenced in a study of cytomegalovirus exposure and HLA in healthy donors. Sequencing was performed with immunoSEQ multiplex PCR; in TCRdb, only in-frame clones are kept and a portion is missing. The table has over 120,000 clones, roughly 87% seen once. Sequencing was performed on PBMCs. The receptors derive from a man in his late teens or twenties in good health and CMV-seropositive.

V is TRBV15 and J is TRBJ1-5; 7 positions match TRBD1. With V trimmed by 0 bases and J by 9 bases, 11 bases remained unmatched. The germline V gene encodes CDR1 LNHNV and CDR2 YYDKDF (reference sequence). The CDR3 runs to 16 residues. The DNA of the CDR3 is TGTGCCACCAGCAGAGATTATCCGAGACAGGGCTCGCCCCAGCATTTT. It codes for CATSRDYPRQGSPQHF.

This clone was picked up a small number of times. This chain joins TRBV2 and TRBJ1-5; D unresolved. CDR3 length: 13 residues. V was shortened by 3 bases and J by 5 bases, with 8 bases between the two germline ends. Germline CDR1 reads SNHLY; CDR2 reads FYNNEI. The CDR3 bases are TGTGCCAGCAGTGAGACGGGTCATCAGCCCCAGCATTTT. Translated: CASSETGHQPQHF.

This rearrangement joins TRBV2 to TRBJ2-1; TRBD2 aligns across 7 bases. The CDR3 sequence is 14 residues long. Germline assignment: CDR1 SNHLY and CDR2 FYNNEI. V dropped 6 bases and J dropped 4; count of bases not matched to a gene: 6. The CDR3 DNA sequence: TGTGCCAGCAGGACCGCGGGGGTATACAATGAGCAGTTCTTC. Encoded protein: CASRTAGVYNEQFF.

The chain joins TRBV6-1 to TRBJ2-1; perhaps TRBD1 as D (5 bases). The CDR3 length is 13 residues. CDR1 and CDR2 from the germline V gene are MNHNS and SASEGT. With 3 bases removed from V and 7 bases from J, the gap between germline ends came to 10 bases. CDR3 sequence: CASSEGLINEQFF. DNA of the CDR3: TGTGCCAGCAGTGAGGGGCTGATAAATGAGCAGTTCTTC.

This chain uses TRBV14 with TRBJ2-7; a weak D match, TRBD1 (5 bases). V lost 1 base, J lost 10 bases, and 11 bases lay in between. CDR1 is SGHDN and CDR2 is FVKESK in the germline V gene. The CDR3 is made up of 12 amino acids. The CDR3 DNA is TGTGCCAGCAGCCAAGGAAGGGGCAGACAGTACTTC. The encoded protein is CASSQGRGRQYF.

The chain employs TRBV5-4 and TRBJ2-6; weak D call: TRBD1 (6 bases). This CDR3 region has 17 residues. Germline CDR1 reads SGHNT; CDR2 reads YYREEE (reference sequence). V was shortened by 4 bases and J by 2 bases, with 16 bases between the two germline ends. The CDR3 region is CASSRRGEGAGANVLTF. The CDR3 DNA sequence: TGTGCCAGCAGCCGCAGGGGTGAGGGGGCTGGGGCCAACGTCCTGACTTTC.

V and J are TRBV7-9 and TRBJ2-5, with 11 bases lining up with TRBD2. Germline V gives CDR1 SEHNR, CDR2 FQNEAQ (reference sequence). CDR3 length: 14 residues. With 5 bases clipped from V and 3 bases from J, the junction kept 2 bases outside the gene matches. The CDR3 sequence is CASSLLAGEETQYF. CDR3 in DNA: TGTGCCAGCAGCCTACTAGCGGGGGAAGAGACCCAGTACTTC.